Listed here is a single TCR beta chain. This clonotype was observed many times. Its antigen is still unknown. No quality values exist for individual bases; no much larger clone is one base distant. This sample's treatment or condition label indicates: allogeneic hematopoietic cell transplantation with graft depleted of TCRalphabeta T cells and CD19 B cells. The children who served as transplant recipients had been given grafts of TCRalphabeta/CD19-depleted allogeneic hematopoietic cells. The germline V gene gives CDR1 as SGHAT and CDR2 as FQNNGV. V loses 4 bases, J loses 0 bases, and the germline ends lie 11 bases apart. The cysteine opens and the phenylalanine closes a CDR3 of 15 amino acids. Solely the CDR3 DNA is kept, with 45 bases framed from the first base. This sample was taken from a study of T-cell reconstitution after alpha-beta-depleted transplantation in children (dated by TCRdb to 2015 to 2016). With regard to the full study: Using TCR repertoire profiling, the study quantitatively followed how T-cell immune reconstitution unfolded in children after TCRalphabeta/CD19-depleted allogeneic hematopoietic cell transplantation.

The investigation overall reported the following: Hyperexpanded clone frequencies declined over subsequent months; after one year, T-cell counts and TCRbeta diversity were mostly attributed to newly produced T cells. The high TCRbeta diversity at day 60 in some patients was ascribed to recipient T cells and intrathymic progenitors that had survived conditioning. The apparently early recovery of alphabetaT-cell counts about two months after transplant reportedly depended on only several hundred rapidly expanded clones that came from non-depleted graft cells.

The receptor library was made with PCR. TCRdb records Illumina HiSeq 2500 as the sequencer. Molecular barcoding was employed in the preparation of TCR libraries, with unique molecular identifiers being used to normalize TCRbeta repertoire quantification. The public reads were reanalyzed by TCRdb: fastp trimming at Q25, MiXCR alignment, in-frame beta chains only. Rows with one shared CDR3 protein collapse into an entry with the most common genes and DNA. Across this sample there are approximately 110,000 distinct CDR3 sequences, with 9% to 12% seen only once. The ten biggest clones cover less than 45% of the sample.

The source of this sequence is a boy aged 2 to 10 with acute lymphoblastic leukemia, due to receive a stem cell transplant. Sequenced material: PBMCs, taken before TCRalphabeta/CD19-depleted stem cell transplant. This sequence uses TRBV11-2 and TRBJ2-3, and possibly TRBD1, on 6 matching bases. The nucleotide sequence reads TGTGCCAGCAGCTCCAACAGGGCTAGCACAGATACGCAGTATTTT. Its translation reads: CASSSNRASTDTQYF.